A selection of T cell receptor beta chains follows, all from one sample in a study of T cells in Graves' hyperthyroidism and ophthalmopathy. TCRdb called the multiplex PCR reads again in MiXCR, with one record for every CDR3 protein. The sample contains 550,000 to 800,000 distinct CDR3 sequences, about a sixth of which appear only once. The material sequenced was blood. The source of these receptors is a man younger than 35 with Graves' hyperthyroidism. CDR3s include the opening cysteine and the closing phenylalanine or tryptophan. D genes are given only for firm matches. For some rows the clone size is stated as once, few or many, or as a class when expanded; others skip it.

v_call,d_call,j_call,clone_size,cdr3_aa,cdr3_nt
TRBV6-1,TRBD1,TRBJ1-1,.,CASNLDRVNTEAFF,TGTGCCAGCAACCTCGACAGGGTGAACACTGAAGCTTTCTTT
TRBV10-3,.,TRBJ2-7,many,CAISEVELIEQYF,TGTGCCATCAGTGAGGTCGAGCTTATCGAGCAGTACTTC
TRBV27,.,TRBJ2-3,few,CASSLLGTPTPTDTQYF,TGTGCCAGCAGTTTATTGGGGACCCCGACCCCCACAGATACGCAGTATTTT
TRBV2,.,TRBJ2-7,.,CASSSLGTLYEQYF,TGTGCCAGCAGTTCTCTAGGGACTCTCTACGAGCAGTACTTC
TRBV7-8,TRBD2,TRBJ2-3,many,CASSISGTGADTQYF,TGTGCCAGCAGTATTAGCGGGACTGGTGCAGATACGCAGTATTTT
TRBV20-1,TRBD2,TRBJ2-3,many,CSARGSGRGTDTQYF,TGCAGTGCTAGAGGCAGCGGGAGGGGCACAGATACGCAGTATTTT
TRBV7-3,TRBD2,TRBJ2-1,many,CASSITSGSINEQFF,TGTGCCAGCAGCATTACTAGCGGGAGTATCAATGAGCAGTTCTTC
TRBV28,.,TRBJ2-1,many,CASSFRGRPGGEQFF,TGTGCCAGCAGTTTTCGGGGGCGCCCGGGAGGTGAGCAGTTCTTC
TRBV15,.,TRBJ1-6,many,CATSRGRGAPLHF,TGTGCCACCAGCAGAGGTCGGGGTGCACCCCTCCACTTT
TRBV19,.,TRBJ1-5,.,CASGTSRDQPQHF,TGTGCCAGTGGGACTTCCAGGGACCAGCCCCAGCATTTT
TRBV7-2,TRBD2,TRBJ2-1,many,CASGGLAGARDEQFF,TGTGCCAGTGGGGGACTAGCGGGAGCTAGGGATGAGCAGTTCTTC
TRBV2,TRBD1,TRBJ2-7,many,CASSEPGRGLSVQQYF,TGTGCCAGCAGTGAACCGGGTAGGGGGCTCTCCGTTCAGCAGTACTTC
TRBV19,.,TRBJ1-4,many,CASSALGTFGKLFF,TGTGCCAGTAGCGCATTGGGGACATTCGGAAAACTGTTTTTT
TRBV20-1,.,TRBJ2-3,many,CSARDLRGPSTDTQYF,TGCAGTGCTAGGGATCTGAGAGGACCTAGCACAGATACGCAGTATTTT
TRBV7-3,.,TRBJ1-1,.,CASSRERGTEAFF,TGTGCCAGCAGCCGTGAACGTGGCACTGAAGCTTTCTTT
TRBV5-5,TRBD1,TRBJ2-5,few,CASSLDRAQETQYF,TGTGCCAGCAGTTTAGACAGGGCCCAAGAGACCCAGTACTTC
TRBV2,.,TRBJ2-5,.,CASSTVGETQYF,TGTGCCAGCTCGACGGTGGGGGAGACCCAGTACTTC
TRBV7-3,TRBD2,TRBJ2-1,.,CASSLNLAGGNEQFF,TGTGCCAGCAGCTTAAATCTAGCGGGAGGGAATGAGCAGTTCTTC
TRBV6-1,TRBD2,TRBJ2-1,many,CASSPRLAGGVEQFF,TGTGCCAGCAGTCCTCGACTAGCGGGGGGGGTTGAGCAGTTCTTC
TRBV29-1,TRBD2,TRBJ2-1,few,CSVGGQREGNEQFF,TGCAGCGTTGGGGGGCAGCGGGAGGGGAATGAGCAGTTCTTC
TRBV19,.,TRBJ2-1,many,CASSIGGARNEQFF,TGTGCCAGTAGTATCGGGGGCGCGCGCAATGAGCAGTTCTTC
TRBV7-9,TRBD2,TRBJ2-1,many,CASRGLAGGIEQFF,TGTGCCAGCAGGGGTCTAGCGGGAGGTATTGAGCAGTTCTTC
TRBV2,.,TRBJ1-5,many,CASRDSFNQPQHF,TGTGCCAGCAGAGACAGCTTCAATCAGCCCCAGCATTTT
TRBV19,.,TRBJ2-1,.,CASSIRGMKENEQFF,TGTGCCAGTAGTATCCGCGGGATGAAAGAGAATGAGCAGTTCTTC
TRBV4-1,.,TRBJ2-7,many,CASSPHEGAYEQYF,TGCGCCAGCAGCCCCCACGAGGGGGCCTACGAGCAGTACTTC
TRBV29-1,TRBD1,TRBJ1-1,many,CSVRGGEQNTEAFF,TGCAGCGTTAGAGGGGGCGAGCAGAACACTGAAGCTTTCTTT
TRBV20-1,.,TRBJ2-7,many,CSARAGLRISYEQYF,TGCAGTGCTAGAGCAGGCTTACGGATCTCCTACGAGCAGTACTTC
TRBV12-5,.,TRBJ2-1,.,CASGPRLGEQFF,TGTGCTAGTGGTCCCCGACTTGGTGAGCAGTTCTTC
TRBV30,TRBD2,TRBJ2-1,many,CARLAYNEQFF,TGTGCCCGACTAGCTTACAATGAGCAGTTCTTC
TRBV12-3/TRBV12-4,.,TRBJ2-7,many,CASSLVSDYEQYF,TGTGCCAGCAGTTTAGTTAGTGACTACGAGCAGTACTTC
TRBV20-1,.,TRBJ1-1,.,CSASLGGVTEAFF,TGCAGTGCTTCCCTCGGGGGTGTGACTGAAGCTTTCTTT
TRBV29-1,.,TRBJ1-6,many,CSVAQGSASPLHF,TGCAGCGTTGCGCAGGGCTCGGCTTCACCCCTCCACTTT
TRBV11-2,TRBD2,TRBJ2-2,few,CASSQSGLANTGELFF,TGTGCCAGCAGCCAATCGGGACTAGCGAACACCGGGGAGCTGTTTTTT
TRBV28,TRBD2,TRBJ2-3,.,CASSLFGTSGRARDTQYF,TGTGCCAGCAGTTTATTCGGGACTAGCGGGAGGGCAAGAGATACGCAGTATTTT
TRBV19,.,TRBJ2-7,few,CASSIQGSSTYEQYF,TGTGCCAGTAGTATCCAGGGATCCTCTACCTACGAGCAGTACTTC
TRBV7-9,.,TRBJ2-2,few,CASSFSRWELFF,TGTGCCAGCAGCTTTAGTAGGTGGGAGCTGTTTTTT
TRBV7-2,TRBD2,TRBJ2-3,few,CASSFTSASTDTQYF,TGTGCCAGCAGCTTCACTAGCGCTAGCACAGATACGCAGTATTTT
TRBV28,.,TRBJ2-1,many,CASNEERDEQFF,TGTGCCAGCAACGAAGAGAGGGATGAGCAGTTCTTC
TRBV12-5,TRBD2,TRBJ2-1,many,CASGLVGTPPPLAAYNEQFF,TGTGCTAGTGGTTTGGTCGGTACCCCACCTCCACTAGCGGCCTACAATGAGCAGTTCTTC
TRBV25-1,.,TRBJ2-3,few,CASKGRWDTDTQYF,TGTGCCAGCAAGGGCAGATGGGACACAGATACGCAGTATTTT
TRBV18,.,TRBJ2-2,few,CASSPTRGLQDHGELFF,TGTGCCAGCTCACCGACCCGAGGGTTACAGGATCACGGGGAGCTGTTTTTT
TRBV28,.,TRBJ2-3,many,CASSVTPSPRGDTQYF,TGTGCCAGCAGTGTGACACCCTCGCCCAGGGGCGATACGCAGTATTTT
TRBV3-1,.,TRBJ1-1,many,CASSQDWAGAATSTEAFF,TGTGCCAGCAGCCAAGATTGGGCAGGGGCGGCGACGAGCACTGAAGCTTTCTTT
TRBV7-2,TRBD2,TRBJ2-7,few,CASSLGLAGNIEQYF,TGTGCCAGCAGCTTGGGACTAGCGGGAAATATCGAGCAGTACTTC
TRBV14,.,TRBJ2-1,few,CASSRTDLYNEQFF,TGTGCCAGCAGCCGGACGGACCTCTACAATGAGCAGTTCTTC
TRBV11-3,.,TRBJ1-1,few,CASSPGGTGTEAFF,TGTGCCAGCAGCCCCGGGGGGACGGGCACTGAAGCTTTCTTT
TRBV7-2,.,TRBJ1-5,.,CASSLWNIYQPQHF,TGTGCCAGCAGCTTATGGAACATTTACCAGCCCCAGCATTTT
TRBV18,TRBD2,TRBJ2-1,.,CASSPFSGGEQFF,TGTGCCAGCTCACCTTTTAGCGGGGGTGAGCAGTTCTTC
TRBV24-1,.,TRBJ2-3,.,CATSESTTDTQYF,TGTGCCACCAGTGAATCGACCACTGATACGCAGTATTTT